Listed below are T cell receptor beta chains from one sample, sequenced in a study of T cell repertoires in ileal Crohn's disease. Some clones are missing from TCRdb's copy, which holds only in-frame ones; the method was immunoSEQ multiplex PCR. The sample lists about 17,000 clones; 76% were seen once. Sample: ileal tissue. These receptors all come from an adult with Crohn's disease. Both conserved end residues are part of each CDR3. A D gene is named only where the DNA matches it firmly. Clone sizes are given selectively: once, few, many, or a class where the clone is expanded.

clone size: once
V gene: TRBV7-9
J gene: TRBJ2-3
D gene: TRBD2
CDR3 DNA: TGTGCCAGCAGCCCAGGGGGACTAGCGGCCTCAGATACGCAGTATTTT
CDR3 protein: CASSPGGLAASDTQYF

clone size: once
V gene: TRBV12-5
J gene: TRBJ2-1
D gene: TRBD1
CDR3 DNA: TGTGCTAGTGTTCCGGGACAGGGGTACAATGAGCAGTTCTTC
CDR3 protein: CASVPGQGYNEQFF

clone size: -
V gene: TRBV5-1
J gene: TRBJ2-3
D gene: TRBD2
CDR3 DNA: TGCGCCAGCAGCTTGGGTAGCGGGAGTTACGGCACAGATACGCAGTATTTT
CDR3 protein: CASSLGSGSYGTDTQYF

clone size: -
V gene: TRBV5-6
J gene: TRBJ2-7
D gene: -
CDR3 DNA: TGTGCCAGCAGCCAAACCCAGGGGGAGCAGTACTTC
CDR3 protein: CASSQTQGEQYF

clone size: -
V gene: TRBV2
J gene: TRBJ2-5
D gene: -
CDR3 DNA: TGTGCCAGCAGTGACCCGCCGCCATCGGGGGCCCAGTACTTC
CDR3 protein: CASSDPPPSGAQYF

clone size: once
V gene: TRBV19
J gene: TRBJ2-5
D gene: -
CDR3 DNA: TGTGCCAGTAGTAACAGGAGCTTTCAAGAGACCCAGTACTTC
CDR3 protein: CASSNRSFQETQYF

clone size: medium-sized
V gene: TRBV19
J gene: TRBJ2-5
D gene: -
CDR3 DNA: TGTGCCAGTAGTATCATGGAGACCCAGTACTTC
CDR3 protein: CASSIMETQYF

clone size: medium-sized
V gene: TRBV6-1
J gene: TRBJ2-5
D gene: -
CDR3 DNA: TGTGCCAGTGGGGGGGCCTCGCCGAGGGCCCAGTACTTC
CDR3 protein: CASGGASPRAQYF

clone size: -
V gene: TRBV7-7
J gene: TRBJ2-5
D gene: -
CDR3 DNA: TGTGCCAGCAGCTCCCTGGGGGGGGCAGGGGAGACCCAGTACTTC
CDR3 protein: CASSSLGGAGETQYF

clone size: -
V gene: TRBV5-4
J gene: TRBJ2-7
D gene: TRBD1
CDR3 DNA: TGTGCCAGCAGCTTCGGGACAGGGGGCTACGAGCAGTACTTC
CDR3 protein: CASSFGTGGYEQYF

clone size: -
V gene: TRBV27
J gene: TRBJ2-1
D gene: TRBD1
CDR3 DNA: TGTGCCAGCAGCCTGACAGGGGTACTGGTAAAGAGTTCCTACAATGAGCAGTTCTTC
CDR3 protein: CASSLTGVLVKSSYNEQFF

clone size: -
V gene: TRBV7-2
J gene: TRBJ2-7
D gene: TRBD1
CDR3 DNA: TGTGCCAGCAGCCCCCGGCCCGCGGGGACAGGGAGAAACGAGCAGTACTTC
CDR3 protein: CASSPRPAGTGRNEQYF

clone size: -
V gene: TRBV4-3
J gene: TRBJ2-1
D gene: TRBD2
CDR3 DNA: TGCGCCAGCAGCCAAGAGGCGGGAGGGGGCGAGCAGTTCTTC
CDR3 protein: CASSQEAGGGEQFF

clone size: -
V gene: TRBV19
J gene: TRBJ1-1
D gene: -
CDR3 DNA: TGTGCCAGTAGTTCGGGGCTGAACACTGAAGCTTTCTTT
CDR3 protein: CASSSGLNTEAFF

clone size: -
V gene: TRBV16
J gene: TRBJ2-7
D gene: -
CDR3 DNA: TGTGCCAGCAGCCCGACAGGTTACGAGCAGTACTTC
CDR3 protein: CASSPTGYEQYF

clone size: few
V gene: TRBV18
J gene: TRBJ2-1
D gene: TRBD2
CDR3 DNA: TGTGCCAGCTCACCAGCGGGAGGACTAGTGGGGAATGAGCAGTTCTTC
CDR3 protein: CASSPAGGLVGNEQFF

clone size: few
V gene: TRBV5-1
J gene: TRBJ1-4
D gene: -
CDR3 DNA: TGCGCCAGCAGCTTGCGGGGAGGGATGAGTGAAAAACTGTTTTTT
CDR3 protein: CASSLRGGMSEKLFF

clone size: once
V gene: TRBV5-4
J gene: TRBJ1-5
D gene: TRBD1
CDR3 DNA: TGTGCCAGCAGCTTCGCCCGGGACAGAAATCAGCCCCAGCATTTT
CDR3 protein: CASSFARDRNQPQHF

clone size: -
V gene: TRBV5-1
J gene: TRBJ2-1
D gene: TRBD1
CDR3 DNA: TGCGCCAGCAGCCCGGGACAGTTATACAATGAGCAGTTCTTC
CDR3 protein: CASSPGQLYNEQFF

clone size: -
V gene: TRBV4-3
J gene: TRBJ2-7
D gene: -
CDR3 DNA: TGCGCCAGCAGCCAAGTGCCGGGACGGACCTACGAGCAGTACTTC
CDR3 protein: CASSQVPGRTYEQYF

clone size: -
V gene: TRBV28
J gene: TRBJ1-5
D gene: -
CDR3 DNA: TGTGCCAGCAGTCCGCGAGGCCAGCCCCAGCATTTT
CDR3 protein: CASSPRGQPQHF

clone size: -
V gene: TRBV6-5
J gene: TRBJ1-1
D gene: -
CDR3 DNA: TGTGCCAGCAGTTACTATGGGGGCCGAAAGGGGACTGAAGCTTTCTTT
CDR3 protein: CASSYYGGRKGTEAFF

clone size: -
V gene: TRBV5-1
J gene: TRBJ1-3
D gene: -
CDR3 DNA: TGCGCCAGCAGCCGTTCGAGCTCTGGAAACACCATATATTTT
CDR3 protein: CASSRSSSGNTIYF

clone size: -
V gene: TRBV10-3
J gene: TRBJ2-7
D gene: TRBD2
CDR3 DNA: TGTGCCATCAGTGAACTAGCGGGAGGGGGATACGAGCAGTACTTC
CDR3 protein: CAISELAGGGYEQYF

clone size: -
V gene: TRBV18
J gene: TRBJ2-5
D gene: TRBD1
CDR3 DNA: TGTGCCAGCTCACCGTGGGACAGGGGAATAGAGACCCAGTACTTC
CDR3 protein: CASSPWDRGIETQYF

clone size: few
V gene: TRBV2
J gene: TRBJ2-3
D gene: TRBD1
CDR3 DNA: TGTGCCAGCAGTGAGGGACAGGGGGGGGTCGCAGATACGCAGTATTTT
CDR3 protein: CASSEGQGGVADTQYF

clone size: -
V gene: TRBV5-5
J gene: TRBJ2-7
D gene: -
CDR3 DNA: TGTGCCAGCAGCTTGAAGGTACCCAGCGGTGGAGGGTCCTACGAGCAGTACTTC
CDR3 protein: CASSLKVPSGGGSYEQYF

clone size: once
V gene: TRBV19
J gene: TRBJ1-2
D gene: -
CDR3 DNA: TGTGCCAGTAGTATAACCCCGGGCAGGGGAGGTTATGGCTACACCTTC
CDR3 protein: CASSITPGRGGYGYTF

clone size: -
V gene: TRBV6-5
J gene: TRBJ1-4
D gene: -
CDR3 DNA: TGTGCCAGCAGTTACGGCGCTTCGTACGAAAAACTGTTTTTT
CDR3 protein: CASSYGASYEKLFF

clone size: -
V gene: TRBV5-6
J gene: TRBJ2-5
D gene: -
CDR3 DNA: TGTGCCAGCAGCACGGGACAAGAAGAGACCCAGTACTTC
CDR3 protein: CASSTGQEETQYF

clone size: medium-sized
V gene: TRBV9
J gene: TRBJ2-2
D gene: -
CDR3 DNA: TGTGCCAGCAGCGTCCTTAATACTCCAACCTCCCCACCCGGGGAGCTGTTTTTT
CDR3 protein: CASSVLNTPTSPPGELFF

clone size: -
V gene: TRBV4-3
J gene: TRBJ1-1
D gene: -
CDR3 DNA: TGCGCCAGCAGCCTTGGGACGGACACTGAAGCTTTCTTT
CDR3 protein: CASSLGTDTEAFF

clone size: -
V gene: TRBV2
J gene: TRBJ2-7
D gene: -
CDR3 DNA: TGTGCCTCAGGTCAGGACAGAGGGATTGGCGAGCAGTACTTC
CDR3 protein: CASGQDRGIGEQYF